The 31 T cell receptor beta chains presented below share a single source sample, sequenced in a study of shared clonotypes between healthy human individuals. TCRdb's copy holds only in-frame clones and misses some; the assay was immunoSEQ multiplex PCR. The sample lists approximately 1.4 million clones, around 98% seen once, with 0.4% to 0.55% in the top ten. Specimen: naive CD4+ T cells sorted from blood. Subset given: CD45RA+ positively selected. All receptors derive from a man aged 25-40 years in good health.

The rearrangement links TRBV30 to TRBJ2-7; no definite D call. The CDR3 totals 12 residues. Trimming pared 1 base from V and 9 bases from J, leaving 13 bases between. Germline values: CDR1 GTSNPN, CDR2 SVGIG (reference sequence). The CDR3 DNA is TGTGCCTGGAGTGCGGGCCCCTCTGGGCAGTACTTC. Its protein product is CAWSAGPSGQYF.

This chain links TRBV10-1 with TRBJ2-3; tentatively, D is TRBD2 (7 bases). Germline V gene lookup returns CDR1 WNHNN and CDR2 SYGVQD (reference sequence). V gave up 8 bases and J gave up 5 bases, with 11 bases separating them. CDR3 length equals 12 residues. CDR3 bases: TGCGCCAGCGGGGGGGCGGAAGATACGCAGTATTTT. Its translation: CASGGAEDTQYF.

This chain joins TRBV9 and TRBJ2-7; D is perhaps TRBD2 (6 bases). V was pared by 0 bases and J by 6 bases, with 16 bases between. Germline V lookup: CDR1 SGDLS, CDR2 YYNGEE. The CDR3 sequence is 15 residues long. This CDR3 reads CASSVGGVGSGEQYF. CDR3 in DNA: TGTGCCAGCAGCGTAGGCGGCGTCGGGAGTGGCGAGCAGTACTTC.

This clone was recorded only once. V usage is TRBV28 and J usage is TRBJ2-7; possible D gene TRBD1, 6 bases. The CDR3 covers 17 residues. Trimming took 6 bases from V and 0 from J, leaving 21 bases between them. The germline CDR1 and CDR2 sequences are MDHEN and SYDVKM. CDR3 sequence (DNA): TGTGCCAGCAGCAACCCCCTGGGGGCATCAAGCTCCTACGAGCAGTACTTC. Protein product: CASSNPLGASSSYEQYF.

This rearrangement joins TRBV5-4 to TRBJ2-1; 14 bases match TRBD2. Per the germline V gene, CDR1 is SGHNT and CDR2 is YYREEE (reference sequence). This CDR3 has 17 residues. Germline trimming cut 4 bases from V and 9 bases from J; bases unmatched to any gene: 12. The CDR3 region has the DNA TGTGCCAGCAGCACGAAGACTAGCGGGGGGGCAGTGGGTGAGCAGTTCTTC. Its translation: CASSTKTSGGAVGEQFF.

The V gene is TRBV28, the J gene TRBJ1-2; 7 bases line up with TRBD1. Germline V lookup: CDR1 MDHEN, CDR2 SYDVKM. With 4 bases clipped from V and 3 bases from J, the junction kept 8 bases outside the gene matches. The CDR3 covers 15 residues. CDR3 DNA: TGTGCCAGCAGTTCCCCGGGAACAGGGGACTATGGCTACACCTTC. Amino acid sequence: CASSSPGTGDYGYTF.

The chain joins TRBV10-2 to TRBJ2-5; TRBD2 matches 10 bases. CDR3 length: 14 residues. Trimming removed 3 bases from V and 8 bases from J; junction bases left unmatched: 6. Per the germline V gene, CDR1 is WSHSY and CDR2 is SAAADI. The CDR3 nucleotides read TGCGCCAGCAGTGACCGGACTAGCGGCCTTACCCAGTACTTC. Encoded protein: CASSDRTSGLTQYF.

V and J are TRBV5-1 and TRBJ2-5; 7 positions agree with TRBD1. The CDR3 extends over 13 amino acids. Germline V gives CDR1 SGHRS, CDR2 YFSETQ. V lost 9 bases and J lost 2; bases outside the gene matches: 7. Written as DNA, the CDR3 is TGCGCCACCAAGGGACAGCCTCAAGAGACCCAGTACTTC. It encodes CATKGQPQETQYF.

The chain joins TRBV18 to TRBJ1-1, with D perhaps TRBD1 (6 bases). There are 14 residues in the CDR3. Trimming cost V 5 bases and J 6 bases, with 16 bases left between them. The V gene's germline CDR1 is KGHSH and CDR2 LQKENI. The CDR3 is CASSIKDSVPEAFF. The CDR3 DNA reads TGTGCCAGCTCAATTAAGGACAGCGTACCTGAAGCTTTCTTT.

The V and J genes are TRBV10-3 and TRBJ2-1, with TRBD1 matching over 8 bases. Germline-derived CDR1 and CDR2 are ENHRY and SYGVKD. V lost 7 bases, J lost 5 bases, and 4 bases stayed unmatched. The CDR3 sequence is 13 residues long. CDR3 DNA sequence: TGTGCCATCAAGGACAGGGCAGACAATGAGCAGTTCTTC. Translated, it gives CAIKDRADNEQFF.

Worth noting for this clone: This sample also contains other DNA sequences that code for the same CDR3. V usage is TRBV18 and J usage is TRBJ2-3, with 7 bases fitting TRBD2. Germline V gene lookup returns CDR1 KGHSH and CDR2 LQKENI. The CDR3 sequence is 15 residues long. The V segment lost 3 bases and the J segment 2 bases; nucleotides outside the gene matches: 5. The CDR3 DNA is TGTGCCAGCTCACCCCTGGCGGGGGACACAGATACGCAGTATTTT. Translation gives CASSPLAGDTDTQYF.

The rearrangement joins TRBV28 to TRBJ1-2; D uncertain. The V gene's germline CDR1 is MDHEN and CDR2 SYDVKM. The CDR3 runs to 12 residues. Trimming removed 5 bases at V and 8 bases at J, with 12 bases between. The CDR3 reads CASSDGPRGYTF. CDR3 DNA sequence: TGTGCCAGCAGTGACGGACCGCGGGGCTACACCTTC.

The V gene is TRBV9, the J gene TRBJ2-3; D is ambiguous. V was shortened by 3 bases and J by 2 bases, with 4 bases between the two germline ends. The length of the CDR3 is 12 residues. Germline V CDR1 and CDR2: SGDLS, YYNGEE. Here the CDR3 DNA reads TGTGCCAGCAGCGCCTACACAGATACGCAGTATTTT. Residues: CASSAYTDTQYF.

CDR3 sequence: CASSLLGRGDEQYF. The CDR3 coding sequence is TGTGCCAGCAGCTTATTAGGCAGGGGCGACGAGCAGTACTTC. The chain uses TRBV7-9 and TRBJ2-7; D is possibly TRBD1 (6 bases). V was clipped by 2 bases and J by 5 bases, with 13 bases between them. This CDR3 spans 14 amino acids. Looked up from germline, CDR1 is SEHNR and CDR2 is FQNEAQ (reference sequence).

The chain links TRBV5-1 to TRBJ2-7; 9 bases are a match to TRBD1. V dropped 4 bases and J dropped 6; count of bases not matched to a gene: 11. The length of the CDR3 is 15 residues. Germline V CDR1 and CDR2: SGHRS, YFSETQ. CDR3 nucleotide sequence: TGCGCCAGCAGCGGCCGTACTGGACAGGGGAGCGAGCAGTACTTC. It encodes CASSGRTGQGSEQYF.

Comment on this clone: Other DNA sequences within the sample encode an identical CDR3. This chain joins TRBV25-1 and TRBJ2-5, with 7 bases aligning to TRBD1. The germline V gene has CDR1 MGHDK and CDR2 SYGVNS. This CDR3 has 13 amino acids. J gave up 5 bases and V 4 bases, and 4 bases lay outside the gene matches. For the CDR3, the DNA is TGTGCCAGCAGTGTGACAGGGACCGAGACCCAGTACTTC. It is translated as CASSVTGTETQYF.

The chain links TRBV29-1 to TRBJ1-1; 8 positions agree with TRBD1. Germline V CDR1 and CDR2: SQVTM, ANQGSEA. The CDR3 is made up of 14 amino acids. The trim removed 4 bases at V and 0 bases at J, leaving 4 bases unmatched. The CDR3: CSVVAQGVNTEAFF. Written as DNA, the CDR3 is TGCAGCGTTGTGGCACAGGGGGTGAACACTGAAGCTTTCTTT. The entire variable domain, with the rest obtained from reference TRBV29-1 and TRBJ1-1, is as follows: SAVISQKPSRDICQRGTSLTIQCQVDSQVTMMFWYRQQPGQSLTLIATANQGSEATYESGFVIDKFPISRPNLTFSTLTVSNMSPEDSSIYLCSVVAQGVNTEAFFGQGTRLTVV.

The V and J genes are TRBV11-3 and TRBJ2-7, with D possibly being TRBD1 or TRBD2 (5 bases each). V lost 1 base to trimming and J lost 6 bases, with 13 bases between them. Germline loops: CDR1 SGHNT, CDR2 YENEEA. The CDR3 totals 14 residues. The CDR3 nucleotides are TGTGCCAGCAGCTTAGGCCAAGAGGGGTTCGAGCAGTACTTC. Translating it yields CASSLGQEGFEQYF.

The V call is TRBV6-4, the J call TRBJ2-2; 8 bases align to TRBD2. Per the germline V gene, CDR1 is MRHNA and CDR2 is SNTAGT. V gave up 2 bases and J gave up 1 base; unmatched junction bases: 18. The length of the CDR3 is 21 residues. The CDR3 here is CASSDTPFASGFSRNTGELFF. For the CDR3, the DNA is TGTGCCAGCAGTGACACCCCGTTCGCTAGCGGGTTTAGTAGGAACACCGGGGAGCTGTTTTTT.

V usage is TRBV11-2 and J usage is TRBJ1-2; TRBD1 aligns across 8 bases. Trimming cost V 5 bases and J 4 bases; bases outside gene matches: 9. The germline gives CDR1 SGHAT, CDR2 FQNNGV. The CDR3 is 15 residues long. CDR3 nucleotides: TGTGCCAGCAGCCCCCGGACAGGGCGTGGCTATGGCTACACCTTC. It translates to CASSPRTGRGYGYTF.

This chain uses TRBV5-5 with TRBJ2-7; the match to TRBD1 covers 7 bases. J lost 3 bases, V lost 4 bases, and 7 bases had no gene match. Germline lookup yields CDR1 SGHKS and CDR2 YYEKEE (reference sequence). The CDR3 loop spans 14 amino acids. The CDR3 nucleotides are TGTGCCAGCAGCGTTGACAGGGAAATCTACGAGCAGTACTTC. As protein: CASSVDREIYEQYF.

The rearrangement joins TRBV4-1 to TRBJ2-2, with a tentative D call TRBD1 (6 bases). Looked up from germline, CDR1 is MGHRA and CDR2 is YSYEKL. The V end lost 3 bases, the J end lost 4 bases, and 12 bases lay between the germline ends. This CDR3 is built from 15 residues. The CDR3 DNA reads TGCGCCAGCAGCCACGAGTGGACAGCCACCGGGGAGCTGTTTTTT. Translation gives CASSHEWTATGELFF.

The chain employs TRBV7-6 and TRBJ2-1; TRBD2 aligns across 10 bases. There are 18 residues in the CDR3. The V gene end was trimmed by 4 bases and the J gene end by 12 bases; junction bases not matched to a gene: 21. Germline lookup yields CDR1 SGHVS and CDR2 FNYEAQ. CDR3 sequence (DNA): TGTGCCAGCAGCTCCCCACGGAGTCAGCGGGAGGGACTGAGATGGCAGTTCTTC. Protein product: CASSSPRSQREGLRWQFF.

This sequence joins TRBV4-2 and TRBJ2-1, with D perhaps TRBD1 (6 bases). The CDR3 extends over 15 amino acids. Trimming took off 0 bases at V and 13 bases at J, with 19 bases between the two ends. Germline V gene lookup returns CDR1 LGHNA and CDR2 YNFKEQ. The CDR3 region is CASSQDGTTNTQQFF. In DNA, the CDR3 is TGTGCCAGCAGCCAAGATGGGACAACAAACACTCAACAGTTCTTC.

V usage is TRBV11-2 and J usage is TRBJ2-7, with TRBD2 matching 13 bases. The CDR3 runs to 16 residues. Per germline, CDR1 SGHAT and CDR2 FQNNGV. V dropped 2 bases and J dropped 3; count of bases not matched to a gene: 4. Here the CDR3 reads CASSLLWTSGSYEQYF. CDR3 DNA sequence: TGTGCCAGCAGCTTACTGTGGACTAGCGGGAGCTACGAGCAGTACTTC.

This chain links TRBV27 with TRBJ2-1; D is undetermined. The V end lost 1 base, the J end lost 8 bases, and 9 bases lay between the germline ends. The CDR3 has 13 amino acids. Germline values: CDR1 MNHEY, CDR2 SMNVEV (reference sequence). CDR3 coding DNA: TGTGCCAGCAGTTTATGGAGCATCGATGAGCAGTTCTTC. Translation gives CASSLWSIDEQFF.

The rearrangement joins TRBV2 to TRBJ1-5; D not certain. V was cut by 1 base and J by 7 bases, with 5 bases left in between. The CDR3 is made up of 12 amino acids. Germline V gene data show CDR1 as SNHLY and CDR2 as FYNNEI. The CDR3 DNA is TGTGCCAGCAGTGAAGAGAGGCAGCCCCAGCATTTT. This sequence encodes CASSEERQPQHF.

V is TRBV5-1 and J is TRBJ1-1, with TRBD1 as a possible D gene (5 bases). Trimming took 2 bases from V and 3 from J, leaving 14 bases between them. CDR1 and CDR2 from the germline V gene are SGHRS and YFSETQ. The CDR3 contains 15 residues. The CDR3 DNA sequence: TGCGCCAGCAGCTTACCGGGGCCGGGGGACACTGAAGCTTTCTTT. Its translation is CASSLPGPGDTEAFF.

The chain carries TRBV10-3 and TRBJ2-7; D is uncertain. V shed 6 bases and J shed 1 base, with 7 bases lying between them. The CDR3 length is 12 residues. The germline CDR1 and CDR2 sequences are ENHRY and SYGVKD. The CDR3 sequence is CAISLPSYEQYF. The CDR3 DNA reads as TGTGCCATCAGCCTGCCTTCCTACGAGCAGTACTTC.

This chain connects TRBV4-3 to TRBJ1-4; D unresolved. V lost 0 bases and J lost 5, with 4 bases in between. CDR1 LGHNA and CDR2 YSLEER come from the germline V gene. This CDR3 contains 13 residues. CDR3 sequence (DNA): TGCGCCAGCAGCCAAGATTTCAATGAAAAACTGTTTTTT. This translates into CASSQDFNEKLFF.

The rearrangement uses TRBV29-1 and TRBJ2-1, with 9 bases lining up with TRBD2. CDR1 and CDR2 (germline): SQVTM, ANQGSEA. J lost 6 bases, V lost 8 bases, and 11 bases had no gene match. The CDR3 has 14 residues. The CDR3 here is CSIHTSGRLNEQFF. The CDR3 coding sequence is TGCAGCATTCATACTAGCGGGCGACTCAATGAGCAGTTCTTC.